These 19 T cell receptor beta chains originate from one sample sequenced in a study of T cells in Graves' hyperthyroidism and ophthalmopathy. RNA transcripts were the template for amplifying TCR beta CDR3 regions. First-round RT-PCR of the TCR CDR3 relied on the HTBI primer set. A single record per CDR3 protein comes from TCRdb applying MiXCR to the multiplex PCR reads. In the table there are around 370,000 distinct CDR3 sequences, about a fifth of which are singletons. The sequenced material came from blood. The receptors here all came from a man aged 18 to 30 with Graves' ophthalmopathy.

This clonotype was found many times. The chain couples TRBV3-1 to TRBJ1-2; D unresolved. The V end lost 2 bases, the J end lost 8 bases, and 12 bases lay between the germline ends. This CDR3 region has 13 residues. In germline, CDR1 is LGHDT, CDR2 YNNKEL (reference sequence). The CDR3 nucleotides are TGTGCCAGCAGCCAACCTCCGGGTGAGGGCTACACCTTC. It encodes CASSQPPGEGYTF. The entire variable domain, with the rest obtained from reference TRBV3-1 and TRBJ1-2, is as follows: DTAVSQTPKYLVTQMGNDKSIKCEQNLGHDTMYWYKQDSKKFLKIMFSYNNKELIINETVPNRFSPKSPDKAHLNLHINSLELGDSAVYFCASSQPPGEGYTFGSGTRLTVV.

This clonotype turned up a few times. V and J are TRBV7-6 and TRBJ2-5; D uncertain. The CDR3 runs 12 residues. CDR1 is SGHVS, CDR2 FNYEAQ, per germline. V lost 5 bases, J lost 5 bases, and 9 bases lay in between. This CDR3 reads CASSRGVETQYF. CDR3 coding DNA: TGTGCCAGCAGCCGCGGTGTGGAGACCCAGTACTTC.

This clonotype appeared many times. V gene TRBV2 combines with J gene TRBJ1-1, with a possible D match to TRBD1 (6 bases). Per the germline V gene, CDR1 is SNHLY and CDR2 is FYNNEI. CDR3 length: 16 residues. V lost 7 bases, J lost 1 base, and 19 bases lay in between. CDR3 coding DNA: TGTGCCAGCACCCTAAGTGGGGGCGGGACGAACACTGAAGCTTTCTTT. It translates to CASTLSGGGTNTEAFF.

This clonotype occurred many times. The chain uses TRBV5-1 and TRBJ2-3; TRBD1 matches at 9 bases. V lost 8 bases, J lost 1 base, and 5 bases stayed unmatched. The CDR3 has 14 residues. CDR1 and CDR2 (germline): SGHRS, YFSETQ. CDR3 amino acids: CASRDRDGTDTQYF. The CDR3 DNA is TGCGCCAGTCGGGACAGGGACGGCACAGATACGCAGTATTTT.

The V and J genes are TRBV20-1 and TRBJ1-1; 7 bases align to TRBD1. This CDR3 region has 14 residues. Unmatched junction bases numbered 11, after V lost 6 bases and J lost 4 bases. Germline V gene sequence: CDR1 DFQATT, CDR2 SNEGSKA (reference sequence). DNA for the CDR3: TGCAGTGCAAAAAGCAGGGGGGGGGGCACTGAAGCTTTCTTT. Encoded protein: CSAKSRGGGTEAFF.

Many counts were recorded for this clonotype. The chain employs TRBV28 and TRBJ1-2; weak D call: TRBD1 (5 bases). The CDR3 extends over 11 amino acids. Per the germline V gene, CDR1 is MDHEN and CDR2 is SYDVKM. V lost 8 bases and J 3 bases, leaving 7 bases between the germline ends. CDR3 nucleotides: TGTGCCAGCGGCAGGGACTATGGCTACACCTTC. Translating gives CASGRDYGYTF.

The V gene is TRBV20-1, the J gene TRBJ2-5, with TRBD1 matching 7 bases. This CDR3 has 14 residues. Unmatched junction bases numbered 13, after V lost 7 bases and J lost 5 bases. Germline CDR1 and CDR2: DFQATT and SNEGSKA (reference sequence). CDR3 residues: CSVATGAEGETQYF. The CDR3 bases are TGCAGTGTCGCAACAGGGGCCGAGGGGGAGACCCAGTACTTC.

This clonotype has a count of ten or more. V and J are TRBV7-2 and TRBJ2-3; no firm D call. Germline CDR1 SGHTA, CDR2 FQGNSA. Trimming stripped 5 bases from V and 0 bases from J, with 9 bases between. The CDR3 is 14 residues long. CDR3 nucleotides: TGTGCCAGCAGCCTTCGGGCCAGCACAGATACGCAGTATTTT. Protein: CASSLRASTDTQYF.

A few counts support this clonotype. The chain joins TRBV4-1 to TRBJ1-5, with 8 bases matching TRBD1. This CDR3 is built from 15 residues. Germline V gene data show CDR1 as MGHRA and CDR2 as YSYEKL. J lost 3 bases, V lost 1 base, and 2 bases had no gene match. This CDR3 reads CASSQVGQANQPQHF. For the CDR3, the DNA is TGCGCCAGCAGCCAAGTGGGACAGGCCAATCAGCCCCAGCATTTT.

The chain links TRBV19 to TRBJ2-2; D remains ambiguous. CDR1 LNHDA and CDR2 SQIVND come from the germline V gene (reference sequence). The CDR3 length is 14 residues. Trimming took off 2 bases at V and 3 bases at J, with 7 bases between the two ends. In DNA form, the CDR3 reads TGTGCCAGTAGTATACCCGAGGACACCGGGGAGCTGTTTTTT. Protein: CASSIPEDTGELFF.

This clonotype was seen repeatedly, ten times or more. The chain has TRBV20-1 and TRBJ1-5; no firm D call. Germline CDR1 DFQATT, CDR2 SNEGSKA (reference sequence). The CDR3 sequence is 13 residues long. The V end lost 5 bases, the J end lost 7 bases, and 15 bases lay between the germline ends. This CDR3 is CSAHPPDDQPQHF. Here the CDR3 DNA reads TGCAGTGCTCACCCGCCCGACGACCAGCCCCAGCATTTT.

This clonotype was counted a few times. The rearrangement joins TRBV5-1 to TRBJ2-1, with 7 bases lining up with TRBD1. CDR1 is SGHRS, CDR2 YFSETQ, per germline. The CDR3 has 14 amino acids. Losses at the gene ends were 0 bases for V and 7 bases for J; bases not matched to a gene: 4. CDR3 nucleotides: TGCGCCAGCAGCTTGGACAGGGGCGGAAATGAGCAGTTCTTC. As protein: CASSLDRGGNEQFF.

This clonotype has a count of ten or more. This chain uses TRBV28 with TRBJ1-2; D call uncertain. The V and J ends lost 5 bases and 8 bases respectively, with 12 bases between them. The length of the CDR3 is 12 residues. CDR1 is MDHEN, CDR2 SYDVKM, per germline. The CDR3: CASSTPLGGYTF. In DNA form, the CDR3 reads TGTGCCAGCAGTACCCCCCTAGGGGGCTACACCTTC.

At least ten counts were recorded for this clonotype. V and J are TRBV27 and TRBJ1-2, with 7 bases aligning to TRBD1. This CDR3 contains 12 residues. The germline CDR1 and CDR2 sequences are MNHEY and SMNVEV (reference sequence). V lost 5 bases to trimming and J lost 8 bases; unmatched junction nucleotides: 5. The CDR3 is CASSATGDGYTF. The CDR3 bases are TGTGCCAGCAGTGCAACAGGGGACGGCTACACCTTC.

This clonotype was recorded at least ten times. The chain links TRBV20-1 to TRBJ2-7, with TRBD2 as a possible D gene (6 bases). This CDR3 comprises 14 residues. V was cut by 6 bases and J by 1 base, with 16 bases left in between. The V gene's germline CDR1 is DFQATT and CDR2 SNEGSKA (reference sequence). CDR3 bases: TGCAGTGCGTGGGCGGAGGGTGATTCCTACGAGCAGTACTTC. Translation: CSAWAEGDSYEQYF.

This chain links TRBV14 with TRBJ1-1; D remains ambiguous. Germline lookup yields CDR1 SGHDN and CDR2 FVKESK. Trimming cost V 1 base and J 7 bases, with 10 bases left between them. This CDR3 is 13 amino acids long. The CDR3 coding sequence is TGTGCCAGCAGCCAAGGTCTGACAATTGAAGCTTTCTTT. Amino acid sequence: CASSQGLTIEAFF. Drawing the rest from reference TRBV14 and TRBJ1-1, the complete variable domain is EAGVTQFPSHSVIEKGQTVTLRCDPISGHDNLYWYRRVMGKEIKFLLHFVKESKQDESGMPNNRFLAERTGGTYSTLKVQPAELEDSGVYFCASSQGLTIEAFFGQGTRLTVV.

This clonotype showed up many times. The J gene is TRBJ2-1, the V gene TRBV2; 9 bases are shared with TRBD2. The CDR3 has 15 residues. The V and J ends lost 7 bases and 6 bases, in that order; junction bases with no gene match: 10. Germline V gives CDR1 SNHLY, CDR2 FYNNEI. The CDR3 here is CASTEGLAGTNEQFF. DNA for the CDR3: TGTGCCAGCACGGAAGGGCTAGCGGGGACCAATGAGCAGTTCTTC.

This clonotype has ten or more counts. V and J are TRBV6-1 and TRBJ2-5; 9 bases are shared with TRBD2. J lost 1 base, V lost 6 bases, and 3 bases had no gene match. The CDR3 is 14 residues long. CDR1 is MNHNS, CDR2 SASEGT, per germline. The chain's CDR3 is CASSYSGGQETQYF. CDR3 DNA sequence: TGTGCCAGCAGCTATAGCGGGGGCCAAGAGACCCAGTACTTC.

This clonotype has ten or more counts. The chain couples TRBV3-1 to TRBJ1-2; the D is unclear. V lost 4 bases and J 5 bases, leaving 17 bases between the germline ends. Looked up from germline, CDR1 is LGHDT and CDR2 is YNNKEL (reference sequence). CDR3 length equals 15 residues. The CDR3 sequence is CASSRGDRKNYGYTF. CDR3 bases: TGTGCCAGCAGCCGCGGGGATAGAAAGAATTATGGCTACACCTTC.